The 24 T cell receptor beta chains given below trace back to one sample, sequenced in a study of CD8 T cells in ankylosing spondylitis. Findings and caveats of the study: Seemingly characteristic of ankylosing spondylitis blood was a TCR beta motif consisting of eight highly homologous variants.

TCRdb used MiXCR to reprocess the 5' RACE reads, holding one entry per CDR3 protein. The table shows some 220,000 distinct CDR3 sequences, with about 7% occurring only once. These receptors lack a known antigen. The sequenced sample was blood, either unsorted or a sorted T cell fraction (not recorded which). The receptors originated from a male donor with ankylosing spondylitis.

The V call is TRBV4-3, the J call TRBJ2-5, with 12 nucleotides matching TRBD2. The trim removed 3 bases at V and 6 bases at J, leaving 5 bases unmatched. CDR3 size: 15 residues. Germline-derived CDR1 and CDR2 are LGHNA and YSLEER. CDR3 coding DNA: TGCGCCAGCAGCCAGCTACTAGCGGGAGGCCAGACCCAGTACTTC. Translating gives CASSQLLAGGQTQYF.

This clonotype occurred many times. V and J are TRBV6-2 or TRBV6-3 and TRBJ2-2; TRBD2 is a possible D gene (6 bases). In germline, CDR1 is MNHEY, CDR2 SVGEGT. The V end was cut by 5 bases, the J end by 5 bases, with 15 bases between. The CDR3 consists of 15 residues. Written as DNA, the CDR3 is TGTGCCAGCAGTACCCGGGCCGGGGGTACCGGGGAGCTGTTTTTT. Translating gives CASSTRAGGTGELFF.

V is TRBV2 and J is TRBJ2-7; TRBD2 agrees at 11 bases. CDR3 size: 15 residues. V was clipped by 0 bases and J by 4 bases; unmatched bases: 2. In germline, CDR1 is SNHLY, CDR2 FYNNEI. CDR3 coding DNA: TGTGCCAGCAGTGAAGCTAGCGGGAGGGCTTACGAGCAGTACTTC. Translating it yields CASSEASGRAYEQYF.

J is TRBJ2-3 and V is TRBV19; 8 nucleotides line up with TRBD1. Looked up from germline, CDR1 is LNHDA and CDR2 is SQIVND (reference sequence). Trimming cost V 3 bases and J 7 bases; bases outside gene matches: 6. The CDR3 has 14 amino acids. CDR3 in amino acids: CASSMSDRGHTQYF. CDR3 bases: TGTGCCAGTAGTATGAGTGACAGGGGACATACGCAGTATTTT.

This clonotype was seen at least ten times. The rearrangement uses TRBV28 and TRBJ1-5; D perhaps matches TRBD1 (5 bases). The germline gives CDR1 MDHEN, CDR2 SYDVKM. This CDR3 is 15 amino acids long. V gave up 3 bases and J gave up 0 bases, with 9 bases separating them. The CDR3 region has the DNA TGTGCCAGCAGTTTTGTGGGACTTAGCAATCAGCCCCAGCATTTT. Protein product: CASSFVGLSNQPQHF.

With respect to this clonotype: A read error may explain this, as a much larger clone is one base away. The chain recombines TRBV7-8 with TRBJ2-1; 13 nucleotides line up with TRBD2. The CDR3 totals 15 residues. Unmatched junction bases numbered 7, after V lost 5 bases and J lost 9 bases. In germline, CDR1 is SGHVS, CDR2 FQNEAQ. CDR3 bases: TGTGCCAGCAGCCCGGGACTAGCGGGGTTCACTGAGCAGTTCTTC. Translated: CASSPGLAGFTEQFF.

This clonotype has at least ten counts. The V and J genes are TRBV29-1 and TRBJ1-2; D gene unclear. Between the trimmed V and J ends, which lost 6 bases and 8 bases, there was a span of 22 bases. The CDR3 is 14 amino acids. Germline V CDR1 and CDR2: SQVTM, ANQGSEA. The CDR3 is CSVRISGFRRGYTF. The CDR3, as DNA: TGCAGCGTGAGGATTTCGGGCTTCAGGCGGGGCTACACCTTC. Together with reference TRBV29-1 and TRBJ1-2, the CDR3 gives the full variable domain: SAVISQKPSRDICQRGTSLTIQCQVDSQVTMMFWYRQQPGQSLTLIATANQGSEATYESGFVIDKFPISRPNLTFSTLTVSNMSPEDSSIYLCSVRISGFRRGYTFGSGTRLTVV.

In this sample, this clonotype turned up many times. The chain recombines TRBV14 with TRBJ2-5; 8 bases agree with TRBD2. Trimming removed 2 bases from V and 4 bases from J; junction bases left unmatched: 6. Germline assignment: CDR1 SGHDN and CDR2 FVKESK. The length of the CDR3 is 15 residues. The CDR3, as DNA: TGTGCCAGCAGCCAACCTCATAGCGGGATAGAGACCCAGTACTTC. Translating gives CASSQPHSGIETQYF.

This clonotype was counted at least ten times. The CDR3 coding sequence is TGCGCCAGCAGCTTCCGCGGACATACGAACACTGAAGCTTTCTTT. It specifies CASSFRGHTNTEAFF. The chain employs TRBV5-1 and TRBJ1-1, with D perhaps matching TRBD1 (5 bases). Trimming removed 2 bases at V and 1 base at J, with 12 bases between. Germline CDR1 and CDR2: SGHRS and YFSETQ. The CDR3 contains 15 residues. Based on the CDR3 plus reference TRBV5-1 and TRBJ1-1, the full variable domain is KAGVTQTPRYLIKTRGQQVTLSCSPISGHRSVSWYQQTPGQGLQFLFEYFSETQRNKGNFPGRFSGRQFSNSRSEMNVSTLELGDSALYLCASSFRGHTNTEAFFGQGTRLTVV.

The chain combines TRBV5-5 with TRBJ2-7; D gene unclear. The V gene lost 4 bases and the J gene lost 3 bases, with 14 bases spanning the gap. The CDR3 spans 14 residues. Germline loops: CDR1 SGHKS, CDR2 YYEKEE (reference sequence). CDR3 DNA: TGTGCCAGCAGCCTGGCGGACCTCTTCTACGAGCAGTACTTC. It is translated as CASSLADLFYEQYF.

This rearrangement joins TRBV29-1 to TRBJ2-1; 9 bases agree with TRBD1. The V and J ends lost 6 bases and 2 bases, in that order; junction bases with no gene match: 5. The germline gives CDR1 SQVTM, CDR2 ANQGSEA. This CDR3 contains 14 residues. The DNA of the CDR3 is TGCAGCGTGGTCGGACAGGGGACCTACAATGAGCAGTTCTTC. This sequence encodes CSVVGQGTYNEQFF.

This clonotype was seen ten or more times. The genes are TRBV5-1 and TRBJ1-1; D might be TRBD1 (5 bases). Germline CDR1 is SGHRS and CDR2 is YFSETQ. The CDR3 totals 15 residues. Trimming removed 6 bases at V and 0 bases at J, with 15 bases between. CDR3 nucleotides: TGCGCCAGCACCCCTACAGACAGCATGAACACTGAAGCTTTCTTT. This sequence encodes CASTPTDSMNTEAFF.

This clonotype appeared many times. V and J are TRBV6-6 and TRBJ1-1; D is unclear. The CDR3 contains 12 residues. V was trimmed by 2 bases and J by 8 bases, leaving 9 bases between them. CDR1 is MNHNY and CDR2 is SVGAGI in the germline V gene (reference sequence). The DNA of the CDR3 is TGTGCCAGCAGTTACACCGAGACAGAAGCTTTCTTT. Its protein is CASSYTETEAFF.

This clonotype was counted at least ten times. V usage is TRBV4-2 and J usage is TRBJ2-3; 8 bases are shared with TRBD2. This CDR3 comprises 17 residues. Germline-derived CDR1 and CDR2 are LGHNA and YNFKEQ. V gave up 4 bases and J gave up 3 bases; unmatched junction bases: 12. CDR3 sequence: CASSPRPLAGGTDTQYF. CDR3 coding DNA: TGTGCCAGCAGCCCTCGCCCCCTAGCGGGTGGAACAGATACGCAGTATTTT.

Only a few counts were recorded for this clonotype. The chain employs TRBV27 and TRBJ2-7; 10 positions agree with TRBD1. Germline values: CDR1 MNHEY, CDR2 SMNVEV (reference sequence). The CDR3 totals 14 residues. With V trimmed by 5 bases and J by 3 bases, 4 bases remained unmatched. The CDR3 reads CASSTGTGVYEQYF. For the CDR3, the DNA is TGTGCCAGCAGTACCGGGACAGGGGTCTACGAGCAGTACTTC.

This clonotype was seen many times. This chain connects TRBV27 to TRBJ2-7, with D perhaps TRBD1 or TRBD2 (5 bases each). CDR3 length: 13 residues. V lost 2 bases and J lost 6, with 11 bases in between. CDR1 is MNHEY, CDR2 SMNVEV, per germline (reference sequence). The CDR3 loop reads CASSLLSGAEQYF. The CDR3 DNA reads as TGTGCCAGCAGTTTACTGTCCGGGGCCGAGCAGTACTTC.

This clonotype was counted at least ten times. V and J are TRBV29-1 and TRBJ1-1, with no clear D. Between the trimmed V and J ends, which lost 5 bases and 5 bases, there was a span of 12 bases. The CDR3 has 12 residues. Germline V gene data show CDR1 as SQVTM and CDR2 as ANQGSEA. CDR3 sequence reads: CSVQPRRTEAFF. The CDR3 coding sequence is TGCAGCGTTCAGCCCCGTCGAACTGAAGCTTTCTTT.

Ten or more counts support this clonotype. V gene TRBV6-2 or TRBV6-3 combines with J gene TRBJ1-1, with a possible D match to TRBD1 (6 bases). Deletions cut 6 bases from V and 6 bases from J, with 14 bases between. The CDR3 contains 13 residues. Germline loops: CDR1 MNHEY, CDR2 SVGEGT. CDR3 nucleotides: TGTGCCAGCAGCACAGGGATCCTCGCTGAAGCTTTCTTT. Translating it yields CASSTGILAEAFF.

This clonotype was seen only once. This chain joins TRBV12-3 or TRBV12-4 and TRBJ2-1, with D perhaps TRBD1 (6 bases). Deletions cut 1 base from V and 3 bases from J, with 7 bases between. This CDR3 region has 14 residues. The CDR3 reads CASSLEGDYNEQFF. CDR3 DNA: TGTGCCAGCAGTTTAGAGGGGGACTACAATGAGCAGTTCTTC.

This clonotype was counted at least ten times. The V call is TRBV27, the J call TRBJ2-3; TRBD1 is a possible D gene (6 bases). The V end lost 0 bases, the J end lost 3 bases, and 13 bases lay between the germline ends. The CDR3 spans 16 residues. Germline CDR1 is MNHEY and CDR2 is SMNVEV (reference sequence). CDR3 DNA sequence: TGTGCCAGCAGTTTATCGAAGGGGGTCAAAACAGATACGCAGTATTTT. Translating gives CASSLSKGVKTDTQYF.

There are many counts of this clonotype. This rearrangement joins TRBV7-9 to TRBJ2-3, with a possible D match to TRBD1 (7 bases). The germline CDR1 and CDR2 sequences are SEHNR and FQNEAQ (reference sequence). Trimming removed 2 bases at V and 2 bases at J, with 11 bases between. The CDR3 length is 15 residues. The CDR3 loop reads CASSLPGGNTDTQYF. In DNA, the CDR3 is TGTGCCAGCAGCTTACCAGGGGGGAACACAGATACGCAGTATTTT.

This clonotype appeared many times. The J gene is TRBJ2-7, the V gene TRBV10-3; either TRBD1 or TRBD2 may fit D (5 bases each). CDR1 and CDR2 from the germline V gene are ENHRY and SYGVKD. This CDR3 is built from 12 residues. Trimming cost V 6 bases and J 2 bases, with 8 bases left between them. CDR3 nucleotides: TGTGCCATCAGGGGGGATGCCTACGAGCAGTACTTC. As protein: CAIRGDAYEQYF.

This clonotype came up a few times. The gene calls are TRBV9 and TRBJ2-7; TRBD1 aligns across 10 bases. Germline V lookup: CDR1 SGDLS, CDR2 YYNGEE. V was clipped by 5 bases and J by 1 base; unmatched bases: 6. The CDR3 is made up of 15 amino acids. CDR3 amino acids: CASSYGQGVSYEQYF. As DNA, the CDR3 is TGTGCCAGCAGTTACGGACAGGGGGTTTCCTACGAGCAGTACTTC.

This clonotype was counted many times. The chain uses TRBV4-1 and TRBJ2-1, with TRBD2 matching 8 bases. Germline V CDR1 and CDR2: MGHRA, YSYEKL. Trimming removed 4 bases from V and 9 bases from J; junction bases left unmatched: 5. CDR3 length: 13 residues. CDR3 coding DNA: TGCGCCAGCAGCCCCCGGGGGGGCATTGAGCAGTTCTTC. This codes for CASSPRGGIEQFF.